This T cell receptor beta chain is drawn from a study of shared clonotypes between healthy human individuals. The naive CD8 fraction comprised CD45RO-negative cells positively selected for CCR7 and excluded terminally differentiated effector memory CD45RA+ cells. V lost 2 bases to trimming and J lost 3 bases, with 4 bases between them. The CDR3 loop spans 12 amino acids. Germline CDR1 reads MNHNY; CDR2 reads SVGAGI (reference sequence). Overall study findings and caveats: Clonotypes shared by all four donors outscored non-shared clonotypes in generation probability.

As for this clone: Its antigen is not known. Other DNA sequences within the sample encode an identical CDR3.

The protocol was immunoSEQ multiplex PCR, while the TCRdb copy is restricted to in-frame clones and leaves out a portion. The sample yields 2 million to 2.5 million clones, 85% to 95% seen once. The receptor's source is a man in his late teens or twenties in good health. Some clones in this sample may be carry-over from other donors' samples. V and J are TRBV6-6 and TRBJ1-1; D unclear. Sequenced: naive CD8+ T cells from PBMCs. The DNA of the CDR3 is TGTGCCAGCAGTTACCCGGACACTGAAGCTTTCTTT. This sequence encodes CASSYPDTEAFF.